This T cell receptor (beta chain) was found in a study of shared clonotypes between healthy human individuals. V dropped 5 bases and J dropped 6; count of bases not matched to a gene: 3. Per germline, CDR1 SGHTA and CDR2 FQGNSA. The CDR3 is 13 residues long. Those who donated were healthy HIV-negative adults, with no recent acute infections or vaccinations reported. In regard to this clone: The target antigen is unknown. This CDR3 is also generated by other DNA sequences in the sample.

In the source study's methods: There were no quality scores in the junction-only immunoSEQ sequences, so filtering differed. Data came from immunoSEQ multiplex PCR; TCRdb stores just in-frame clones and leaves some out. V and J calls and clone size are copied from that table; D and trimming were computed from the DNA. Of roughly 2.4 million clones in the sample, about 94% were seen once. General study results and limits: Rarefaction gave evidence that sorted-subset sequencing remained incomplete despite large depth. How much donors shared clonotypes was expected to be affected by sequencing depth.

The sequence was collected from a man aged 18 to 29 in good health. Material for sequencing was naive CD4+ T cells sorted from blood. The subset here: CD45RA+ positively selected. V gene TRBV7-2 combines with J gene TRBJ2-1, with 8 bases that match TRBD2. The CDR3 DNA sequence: TGTGCCAGCAGCCGAACTAGCGGCAATGAGCAGTTCTTC. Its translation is CASSRTSGNEQFF.